Shown below are 7 T cell receptor beta chains from a single sample sequenced in a study of shared clonotypes between healthy human individuals. Sequenced by immunoSEQ multiplex PCR; TCRdb stores in-frame clones only, minus some. The table lists some 800,000 clones, around 92% of them singletons. Naive CD8 cells, CD45RO-negative and positively selected for CCR7, excluded terminally differentiated effector memory CD45RA+ cells. The sequencing sample was made of naive CD8+ T cells sorted from blood. The origin of the receptors is a man aged 30 to 45 in good health.

V is TRBV9 and J is TRBJ2-3, with D possibly TRBD2 on 5 matching bases. The germline V gene has CDR1 SGDLS and CDR2 YYNGEE. V was cut by 4 bases and J by 6 bases, with 15 bases left in between. This CDR3 contains 14 residues. The CDR3 sequence is CASSSGGAEDTQYF. In nucleotides, the CDR3 is TGTGCCAGCAGCTCTGGAGGCGCCGAGGATACGCAGTATTTT.

Concerning this clone itself: Other DNA sequences from this sample encode an identical CDR3 as well. The V call is TRBV4-1, the J call TRBJ2-7; D is ambiguous. Germline lookup yields CDR1 MGHRA and CDR2 YSYEKL. V lost 1 base and J lost 2, with 9 bases in between. The CDR3 loop spans 14 amino acids. The CDR3 is CASSQVLGTYEQYF. CDR3 nucleotides: TGCGCCAGCAGCCAAGTCCTTGGAACCTACGAGCAGTACTTC.

On this clone itself: At the DNA level, this CDR3 is encoded by other sequences in the same sample as well. The V gene is TRBV11-2, the J gene TRBJ2-1, with D possibly being TRBD1 (6 bases). V lost 1 base to trimming and J lost 4 bases, with 8 bases between them. The V gene's germline CDR1 is SGHAT and CDR2 FQNNGV. The CDR3 loop spans 14 amino acids. CDR3 bases: TGTGCCAGCAGCTTAGGGGGGCCGTACAATGAGCAGTTCTTC. It encodes CASSLGGPYNEQFF.

Concerning this clone: Other nucleotide sequences from this sample produce the same CDR3. The gene calls are TRBV2 and TRBJ2-5; D unclear. Germline assignment: CDR1 SNHLY and CDR2 FYNNEI. V lost 3 bases and J 5 bases, leaving 13 bases between the germline ends. CDR3 length equals 14 residues. CDR3 sequence: CASSDGSSLETQYF. The CDR3, as DNA: TGTGCCAGCAGTGATGGGTCGAGTCTGGAGACCCAGTACTTC.

V gene TRBV4-1 combines with J gene TRBJ2-6, with unresolved D. The CDR3 is 15 residues long. Germline V gives CDR1 MGHRA, CDR2 YSYEKL. V lost 7 bases to trimming and J lost 2 bases, with 12 bases between them. CDR3 DNA: TGCGCCAGCACCAAAATCCTGGCTGGGGCCAACGTCCTGACTTTC. This translates into CASTKILAGANVLTF.

This rearrangement joins TRBV6-6 to TRBJ1-1, with D unresolved. Trimming cost V 6 bases and J 7 bases, with 15 bases left between them. The CDR3 has 13 amino acids. Germline assignment: CDR1 MNHNY and CDR2 SVGAGI (reference sequence). CDR3 sequence: CASRLKSRGEAFF. DNA for the CDR3: TGTGCCAGCAGGTTAAAATCCCGGGGTGAAGCTTTCTTT.

This clone was counted a few times. The chain carries TRBV27 and TRBJ1-2, with D tentatively TRBD1 (5 bases). The length of the CDR3 is 14 residues. The V and J ends lost 4 bases and 6 bases respectively, with 15 bases between them. From germline, CDR1 is MNHEY and CDR2 SMNVEV (reference sequence). The CDR3: CASSSGWAPNGYTF. In DNA, the CDR3 is TGTGCCAGCAGTTCAGGGTGGGCCCCAAATGGCTACACCTTC.